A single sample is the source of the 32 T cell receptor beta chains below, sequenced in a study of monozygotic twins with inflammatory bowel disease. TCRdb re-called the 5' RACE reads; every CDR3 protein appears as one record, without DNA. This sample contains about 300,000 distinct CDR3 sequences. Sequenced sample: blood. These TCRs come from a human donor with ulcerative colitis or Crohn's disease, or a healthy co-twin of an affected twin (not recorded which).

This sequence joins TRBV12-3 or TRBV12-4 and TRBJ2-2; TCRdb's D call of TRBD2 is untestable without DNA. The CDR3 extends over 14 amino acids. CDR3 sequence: CASSSTSGVGELFF.

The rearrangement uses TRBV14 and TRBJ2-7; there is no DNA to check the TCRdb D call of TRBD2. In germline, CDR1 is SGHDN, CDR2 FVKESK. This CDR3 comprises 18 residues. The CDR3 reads CASSQQKTGSGRAYEQYF.

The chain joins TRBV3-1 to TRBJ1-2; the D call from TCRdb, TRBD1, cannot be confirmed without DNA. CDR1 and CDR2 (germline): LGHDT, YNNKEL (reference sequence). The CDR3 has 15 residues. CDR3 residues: CASSQDMTGGAGYTF.

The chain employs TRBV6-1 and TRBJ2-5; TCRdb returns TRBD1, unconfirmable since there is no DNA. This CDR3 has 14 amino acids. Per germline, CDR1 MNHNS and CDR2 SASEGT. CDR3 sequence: CASLLRRAGETQYF.

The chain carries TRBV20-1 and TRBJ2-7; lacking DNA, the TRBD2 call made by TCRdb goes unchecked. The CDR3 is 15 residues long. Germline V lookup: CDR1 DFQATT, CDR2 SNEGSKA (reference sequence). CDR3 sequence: CSARSQASGTYEQYF.

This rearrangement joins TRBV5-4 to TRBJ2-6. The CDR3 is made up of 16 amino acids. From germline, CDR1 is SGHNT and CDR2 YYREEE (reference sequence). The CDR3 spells CASSFLGATGANVLTF.

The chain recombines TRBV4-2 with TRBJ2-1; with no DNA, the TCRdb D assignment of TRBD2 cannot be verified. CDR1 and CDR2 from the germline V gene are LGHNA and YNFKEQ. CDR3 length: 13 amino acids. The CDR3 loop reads CASSQSSGGEQFF.

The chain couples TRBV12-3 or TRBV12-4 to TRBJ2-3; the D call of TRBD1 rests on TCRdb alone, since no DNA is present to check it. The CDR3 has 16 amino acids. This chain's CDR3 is CASSYPQGGSTDTQYF.

This CDR3 is CASSTGTGVAFF. The chain is built from TRBV6-2 or TRBV6-3 and TRBJ1-1; TCRdb indicates TRBD1, and absent DNA this call remains unverified. The germline V gene encodes CDR1 MNHEY and CDR2 SVGEGT. CDR3 size: 12 residues.

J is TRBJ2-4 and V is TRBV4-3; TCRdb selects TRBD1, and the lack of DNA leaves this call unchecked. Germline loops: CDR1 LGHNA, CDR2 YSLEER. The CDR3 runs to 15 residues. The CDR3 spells CASSHGKGAENIQYF.

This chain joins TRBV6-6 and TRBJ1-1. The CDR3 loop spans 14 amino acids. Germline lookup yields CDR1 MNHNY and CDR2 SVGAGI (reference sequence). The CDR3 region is CASSINGVNTEAFF.

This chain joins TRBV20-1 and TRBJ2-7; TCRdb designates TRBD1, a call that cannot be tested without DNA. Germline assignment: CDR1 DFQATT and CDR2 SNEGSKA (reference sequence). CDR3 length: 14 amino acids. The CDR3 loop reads CSAPRTGRLGEQYF.

The CDR3 here is CASSLRGHYSNQPQHF. The chain has TRBV5-6 and TRBJ1-5; TCRdb outputs TRBD1, but without DNA this stays unchecked. Germline V lookup: CDR1 SGHDT, CDR2 YYEEEE. This CDR3 is built from 16 residues.

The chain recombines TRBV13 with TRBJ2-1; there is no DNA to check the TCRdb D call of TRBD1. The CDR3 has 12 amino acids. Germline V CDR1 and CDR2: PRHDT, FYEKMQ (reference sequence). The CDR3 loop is CASRAQPPEQFF.

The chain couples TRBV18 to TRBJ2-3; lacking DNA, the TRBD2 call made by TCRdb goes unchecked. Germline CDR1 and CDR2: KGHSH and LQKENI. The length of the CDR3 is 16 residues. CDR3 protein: CASSKTSGSSTDTQYF.

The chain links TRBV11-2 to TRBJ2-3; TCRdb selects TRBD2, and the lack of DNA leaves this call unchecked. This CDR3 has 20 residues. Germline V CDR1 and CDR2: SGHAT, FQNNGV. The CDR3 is CASSFPQISSGGAEPDTQYF.

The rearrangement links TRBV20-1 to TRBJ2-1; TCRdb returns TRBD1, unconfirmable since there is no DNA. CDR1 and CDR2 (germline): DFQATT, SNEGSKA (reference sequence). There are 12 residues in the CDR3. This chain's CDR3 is CSAPGGPNEQFF.

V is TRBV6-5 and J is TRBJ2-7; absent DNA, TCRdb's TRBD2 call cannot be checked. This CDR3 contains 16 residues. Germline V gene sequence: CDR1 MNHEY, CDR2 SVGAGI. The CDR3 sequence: CASRLSRGGGRYEQYF.

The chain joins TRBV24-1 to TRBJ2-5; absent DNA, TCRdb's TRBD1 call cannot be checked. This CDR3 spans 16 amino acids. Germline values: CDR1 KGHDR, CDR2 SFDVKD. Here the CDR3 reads CATSEQDSTNQETQYF.

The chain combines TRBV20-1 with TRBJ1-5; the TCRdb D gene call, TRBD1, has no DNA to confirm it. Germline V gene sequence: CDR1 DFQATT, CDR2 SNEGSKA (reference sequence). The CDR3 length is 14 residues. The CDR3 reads CSASRGYSNQPQHF.

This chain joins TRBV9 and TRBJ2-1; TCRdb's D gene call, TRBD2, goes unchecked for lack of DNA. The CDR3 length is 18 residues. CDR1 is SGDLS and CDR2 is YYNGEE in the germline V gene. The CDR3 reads CASSVNRLTSGGGNEQFF. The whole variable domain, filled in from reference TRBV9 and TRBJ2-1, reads DSGVTQTPKHLITATGQRVTLRCSPRSGDLSVYWYQQSLDQGLQFLIQYYNGEERAKGNILERFSAQQFPDLHSELNLSSLELGDSALYFCASSVNRLTSGGGNEQFFGPGTRLTVL.

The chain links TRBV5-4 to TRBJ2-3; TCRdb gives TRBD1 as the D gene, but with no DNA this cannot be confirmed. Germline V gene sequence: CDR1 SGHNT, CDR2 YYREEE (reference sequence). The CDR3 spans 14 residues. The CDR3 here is CASSDQGGTDTQYF.

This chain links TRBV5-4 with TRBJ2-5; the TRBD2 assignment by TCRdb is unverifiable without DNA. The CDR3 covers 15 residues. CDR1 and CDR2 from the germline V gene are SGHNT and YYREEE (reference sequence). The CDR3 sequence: CASSLRLAGIETQYF. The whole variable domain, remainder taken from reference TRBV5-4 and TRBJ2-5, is ETGVTQSPTHLIKTRGQQVTLRCSSQSGHNTVSWYQQALGQGPQFIFQYYREEENGRGNFPPRFSGLQFPNYSSELNVNALELDDSALYLCASSLRLAGIETQYFGPGTRLLVL.

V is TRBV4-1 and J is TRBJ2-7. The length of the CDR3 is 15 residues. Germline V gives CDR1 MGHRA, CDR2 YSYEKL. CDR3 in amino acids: CASSQVRSGNYEQYF.

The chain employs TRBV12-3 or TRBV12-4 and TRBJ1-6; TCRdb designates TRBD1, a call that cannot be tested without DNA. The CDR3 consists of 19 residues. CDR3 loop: CASSLAPGPGASYNSPLHF.

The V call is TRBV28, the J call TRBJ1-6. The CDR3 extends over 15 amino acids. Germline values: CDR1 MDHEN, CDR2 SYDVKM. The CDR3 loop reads CASTLTRSYNSPLHF.

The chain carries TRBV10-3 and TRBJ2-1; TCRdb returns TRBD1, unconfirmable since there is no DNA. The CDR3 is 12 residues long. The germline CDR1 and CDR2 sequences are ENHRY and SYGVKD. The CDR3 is CASYPGYNEQFF.

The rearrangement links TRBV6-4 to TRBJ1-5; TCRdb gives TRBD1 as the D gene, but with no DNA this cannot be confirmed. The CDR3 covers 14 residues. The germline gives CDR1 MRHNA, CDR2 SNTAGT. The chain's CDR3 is CASSSIGRNQPQHF.

This CDR3 reads CASVDGRNTGELFF. The chain employs TRBV6-2 or TRBV6-3 and TRBJ2-2; TCRdb calls TRBD2, which cannot be checked without DNA. CDR1 MNHEY and CDR2 SVGEGT come from the germline V gene. CDR3 length equals 14 residues.

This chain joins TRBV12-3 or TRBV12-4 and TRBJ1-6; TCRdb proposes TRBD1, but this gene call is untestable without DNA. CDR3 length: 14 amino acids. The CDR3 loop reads CASSLRTKNSPLHF.

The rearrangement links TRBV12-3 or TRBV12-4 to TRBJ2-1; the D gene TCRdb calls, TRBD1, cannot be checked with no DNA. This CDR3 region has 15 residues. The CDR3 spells CASSLGTGVLNEQFF.

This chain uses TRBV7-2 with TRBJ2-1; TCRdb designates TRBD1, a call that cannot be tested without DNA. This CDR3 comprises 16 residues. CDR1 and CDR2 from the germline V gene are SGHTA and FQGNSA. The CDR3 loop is CASSPWGGGSYNEQFF.